The 16 T cell receptor beta chains in this list originate from one sample, sequenced in a study of T cell responses to AZD1222 COVID-19 vaccine (TCRdb year 2021). Interpreted using the paper, the time point label stands for: baseline before first vaccination. The library was made by the immunoSEQ multiplex PCR assay. Entries here come from immuneACCESS through TCRdb and include only in-frame sequences with V and J called. Some clones fail to appear in such tables; in the studies checked, an unresolved V gene covers under half of the shortfall, and the cause of the remainder is unknown. The sample profile shows 130,000 to 150,000 clones; less than 95% of them were found once. Approximately 3% of the sample is held by the ten biggest clonotypes. Sequencing used peripheral blood, obtained on day 0 of AZD1222 vaccination. These receptors came from an adult in good health.

The rearrangement uses TRBV3-1 (or the pseudogene TRBV3-2) and TRBJ1-4; unclear D gene. This CDR3 comprises 12 residues. Germline V gene data show CDR1 as LGHDT and CDR2 as YNNKEL (reference sequence). V was pared by 1 base and J by 7 bases, with 4 bases between. CDR3 DNA: TGTGCCAGCAGCCAAGGTGTTGAAAAACTGTTTTTT. Its protein product is CASSQGVEKLFF.

CDR3 nucleotide sequence: TGTGCCAGCAGTTATAGTGGGGTCGGGAACACTGAAGCTTTCTTT. Amino acids: CASSYSGVGNTEAFF. This chain links TRBV28 with TRBJ1-1; D is uncertain. The CDR3 contains 15 residues. V lost 4 bases and J 1 base, leaving 13 bases between the germline ends. The V gene's germline CDR1 is MDHEN and CDR2 SYDVKM.

As DNA, the CDR3 is TGTGCCAGCAGTAGCGGGGGGGCCGCAGATACGCAGTATTTT. Translated: CASSSGGAADTQYF. V gene TRBV4-2 combines with J gene TRBJ2-3; 11 nucleotides align to TRBD2. The trim removed 6 bases at V and 4 bases at J, leaving 3 bases unmatched. From germline, CDR1 is LGHNA and CDR2 YNFKEQ. There are 14 residues in the CDR3.

The rearrangement uses TRBV19 and TRBJ2-7; D ambiguous. Trimming left V 3 bases short and J 0 bases short, with 6 bases between. Germline V gene sequence: CDR1 LNHDA, CDR2 SQIVND (reference sequence). The CDR3 is 13 residues long. CDR3 in DNA: TGTGCCAGTAGTATTTTTGACTCCTACGAGCAGTACTTC. It yields the protein CASSIFDSYEQYF.

In DNA form, the CDR3 reads TGTGCCAGTAATTTGATGGAGGATCAGCCCCAGCATTTT. Its translation: CASNLMEDQPQHF. The chain joins TRBV19 to TRBJ1-5; D remains ambiguous. The V end lost 7 bases, the J end lost 5 bases, and 12 bases lay between the germline ends. CDR3 length: 13 residues. CDR1 is LNHDA and CDR2 is SQIVND in the germline V gene (reference sequence).

This chain joins TRBV5-1 and TRBJ2-1, with D perhaps matching TRBD1 (5 bases). The germline CDR1 and CDR2 sequences are SGHRS and YFSETQ. This CDR3 has 13 amino acids. Trimming shortened V by 8 bases and J by 6 bases, and 15 bases separated the two germline ends. The CDR3 region has the DNA TGCGCCAGTGCTGTGGGGCAGGGCAATGAGCAGTTCTTC. Amino acid sequence: CASAVGQGNEQFF. The whole variable domain, filled in from reference TRBV5-1 and TRBJ2-1, reads KAGVTQTPRYLIKTRGQQVTLSCSPISGHRSVSWYQQTPGQGLQFLFEYFSETQRNKGNFPGRFSGRQFSNSRSEMNVSTLELGDSALYLCASAVGQGNEQFFGPGTRLTVL.

The chain has TRBV4-1 and TRBJ1-2; 8 bases agree with TRBD1. This CDR3 contains 13 residues. V gave up 3 bases and J gave up 6 bases; unmatched junction bases: 3. Germline V CDR1 and CDR2: MGHRA, YSYEKL. In nucleotides, the CDR3 is TGCGCCAGCAGCCAGGACAGGGAGGATGGCTACACCTTC. It yields the protein CASSQDREDGYTF.

In this sample, this clone turned up many times. V gene TRBV6-2 or TRBV6-3 combines with J gene TRBJ2-7; D possibly uses TRBD1 or TRBD2 (5 bases each). Trimming took off 0 bases at V and 5 bases at J, with 17 bases between the two ends. The CDR3 loop spans 16 amino acids. Germline V lookup: CDR1 MNHEY, CDR2 SVGEGT. This chain's CDR3 is CASSYSAGTGSDEQYF. CDR3 sequence (DNA): TGTGCCAGCAGTTACTCAGCCGGGACGGGTTCCGACGAGCAGTACTTC.

The genes are TRBV7-9 and TRBJ1-2; D uncertain. This CDR3 spans 13 amino acids. Trimming cost V 2 bases and J 2 bases, with 6 bases left between them. Germline-derived CDR1 and CDR2 are SEHNR and FQNEAQ (reference sequence). The CDR3 DNA reads as TGTGCCAGCAGCTTAATCTCCAACTATGGCTACACCTTC. Its translation is CASSLISNYGYTF.

The chain couples TRBV24-1 to TRBJ2-5, with no clear D. The CDR3 contains 14 residues. Germline assignment: CDR1 KGHDR and CDR2 SFDVKD. Trimming took off 3 bases at V and 0 bases at J, with 7 bases between the two ends. The CDR3 bases are TGTGCCACCAGTGATCAGAAGAACCAAGAGACCCAGTACTTC. Its protein is CATSDQKNQETQYF.

This chain joins TRBV20-1 and TRBJ1-1; D is unresolved. The CDR3 extends over 11 amino acids. The V and J ends lost 6 bases and 8 bases respectively, with 13 bases between them. Germline CDR1 reads DFQATT; CDR2 reads SNEGSKA (reference sequence). The CDR3 loop is CSALDFGEAFF. The CDR3 DNA reads as TGCAGTGCCCTCGACTTCGGGGAAGCTTTCTTT.

This chain uses TRBV7-2 with TRBJ2-5; D is perhaps TRBD1 (6 bases). Germline V gene data show CDR1 as SGHTA and CDR2 as FQGNSA. Trimming left V 3 bases short and J 4 bases short, with 18 bases between. The CDR3 spans 16 residues. The CDR3 loop reads CASSFGDTTLLETQYF. The CDR3 nucleotides read TGTGCCAGCAGCTTCGGGGACACTACGTTGCTAGAGACCCAGTACTTC.

The chain recombines TRBV9 with TRBJ2-6, with D hard to call. This CDR3 is built from 16 residues. In germline, CDR1 is SGDLS, CDR2 YYNGEE. V was trimmed by 0 bases and J by 0 bases, leaving 7 bases between them. This CDR3 is CASSVVVASGANVLTF. CDR3 bases: TGTGCCAGCAGCGTAGTGGTCGCCTCTGGGGCCAACGTCCTGACTTTC.

The DNA of the CDR3 is TGTGCCAGCTCATCTCCTAGCGGGAGAAACAATGAGCAGTTCTTC. Its protein product is CASSSPSGRNNEQFF. The chain carries TRBV18 and TRBJ2-1; 10 bases align to TRBD2. V was pared by 5 bases and J by 5 bases, with 6 bases of the junction left unmatched. The CDR3 has 15 amino acids. Germline CDR1 and CDR2: KGHSH and LQKENI.

The gene calls are TRBV4-1 and TRBJ2-1; D is ambiguous. This CDR3 comprises 12 residues. V was clipped by 1 base and J by 10 bases, with 8 bases between them. Germline V gene sequence: CDR1 MGHRA, CDR2 YSYEKL. CDR3 amino acids: CASSQGAGEQFF. Here the CDR3 DNA reads TGCGCCAGCAGCCAAGGAGCAGGCGAGCAGTTCTTC.

J is TRBJ2-7 and V is TRBV28; D possibly matches TRBD1 or TRBD2 (5 bases each). V was shortened by 3 bases and J by 0 bases, with 6 bases between the two germline ends. The germline CDR1 and CDR2 sequences are MDHEN and SYDVKM. This CDR3 has 13 amino acids. The CDR3 nucleotides are TGTGCCAGCAGTTTGGGGGACTCCTACGAGCAGTACTTC. Its protein product is CASSLGDSYEQYF.